This T cell receptor (beta chain) was observed in a study of CD8 T cells in ankylosing spondylitis. From the 5' RACE reads, TCRdb called clonotypes with MiXCR, one entry per CDR3 protein. This sample has around 210,000 distinct CDR3 sequences, with 8% to 10% found just once. The CDR3 totals 17 residues. Looked up from germline, CDR1 is MGHRA and CDR2 is YSYEKL. V lost 4 bases to trimming and J lost 5 bases, with 23 bases between them. This clonotype appeared a few times. This TCR was sampled from a female donor with ankylosing spondylitis or in good health (not recorded which). Material: blood, either unsorted or a sorted T cell fraction (not recorded which). V and J are TRBV4-1 and TRBJ1-2, with D perhaps TRBD1 (6 bases). The CDR3 spells CASSPGLGGRRGYGYTF. For the CDR3, the DNA is TGCGCCAGCAGCCCAGGGCTGGGGGGGCGGAGAGGGTATGGCTACACCTTC.